The following is a TCR beta chain sequence with its context. Its target is unknown. The method was immunoSEQ multiplex PCR; TCRdb's version includes in-frame clones alone and lacks a portion of them. The data hold under 30,000 clones, with approximately 90% observed a single time. The selected patients with pancreatic ductal adenocarcinoma had surgery but no neoadjuvant therapy. V lost 4 bases and J lost 1; bases outside the gene matches: 9. In germline, CDR1 is MNHNS, CDR2 SASEGT. This CDR3 has 17 residues. The data belong to a study of T cells in pancreatic ductal adenocarcinoma. Study-wide results and limits: This surgical cohort overrepresents the minority presenting with early-stage disease. Tumors hold more CD45RO+ effector T cells, which may bias toward lower diversity. Compared with tumor, blood showed more total productive templates and around 8-fold more clonotypes.

Sequencing was carried out using PBMCs. This sequence joins TRBV6-1 and TRBJ2-4; 8 bases align to TRBD1. The source is a human donor with pancreatic ductal adenocarcinoma. CDR3 nucleotide sequence: TGTGCCAGCAGTGGGACAGGACAGGGTGGGGCCAAAAACATTCAGTACTTC. This codes for CASSGTGQGGAKNIQYF.